Presented here are 30 T cell receptor beta chains from one specimen sequenced in a study of cytomegalovirus exposure and HLA in healthy donors (dated by TCRdb to 2016 to 2017). The library relied on the immunoSEQ multiplex PCR assay. The multiplex PCR relied on a mix of 60 forward primers for TCR Vbeta segments and 13 reverse primers for TCR Jbeta segments. TCRdb carries this immuneACCESS record with in-frame sequences only. Its versions omit some clonotypes, under half of them owing to an unresolved V gene in the studies checked, with the rest unexplained. This sample has under 150,000 clones in its table, and about 85% of those were observed once. Clones ranked in the top ten supply more than 1.5% of the sample. Sequencing input: PBMCs. These receptors came from a boy aged 5-17 years in good health and CMV-seronegative.

The chain couples TRBV27 to TRBJ1-5; 8 bases are a match to TRBD1. The trim removed 8 bases at V and 2 bases at J, leaving 17 bases unmatched. This CDR3 is built from 18 residues. Germline CDR1 reads MNHEY; CDR2 reads SMNVEV (reference sequence). The CDR3 spells CASGSLRTGMLGNQPQHF. In nucleotides, the CDR3 is TGTGCCAGCGGGAGCCTGAGGACAGGGATGTTAGGCAATCAGCCCCAGCATTTT.

Only a few counts were recorded for this clone. This chain joins TRBV6-1 and TRBJ1-1; D not resolved. The CDR3 spans 14 residues. CDR1 is MNHNS and CDR2 is SASEGT in the germline V gene. Deletions cut 0 bases from V and 1 base from J, with 6 bases between. Here the CDR3 reads CASSEALRNTEAFF. CDR3 coding DNA: TGTGCCAGCAGTGAAGCCTTGAGGAACACTGAAGCTTTCTTT.

The chain uses TRBV14 and TRBJ2-1; D is ambiguous. V was pared by 0 bases and J by 6 bases, with 6 bases between. Germline CDR1 and CDR2: SGHDN and FVKESK. The CDR3 extends over 13 amino acids. CDR3 residues: CASSQDQVNEQFF. The CDR3 DNA sequence: TGTGCCAGCAGCCAAGATCAGGTCAATGAGCAGTTCTTC.

The chain links TRBV2 to TRBJ2-5, with TRBD2 matching over 8 bases. Germline assignment: CDR1 SNHLY and CDR2 FYNNEI. CDR3 length: 17 amino acids. The J segment lost 4 bases and the V segment lost 6 bases, leaving 16 bases of the junction unmatched. The DNA of the CDR3 is TGTGCCAGCAGATCCCTGGATGGGACTAGGAAGGGAGAGACCCAGTACTTC. Encoded protein: CASRSLDGTRKGETQYF.

V is TRBV9 and J is TRBJ1-2, with D perhaps matching TRBD1 (5 bases). The V gene's germline CDR1 is SGDLS and CDR2 YYNGEE. The CDR3 runs to 13 residues. The germline V and J ends were trimmed by 0 bases and 4 bases, with 7 bases remaining between them. The CDR3, as DNA: TGTGCCAGCAGCGTAGAGCAGGGCTATGGCTACACCTTC. This translates into CASSVEQGYGYTF.

The V and J genes are TRBV6-1 and TRBJ1-2, with D possibly being TRBD1 (5 bases). V was cut by 6 bases and J by 1 base, with 12 bases left in between. The germline gives CDR1 MNHNS, CDR2 SASEGT. The CDR3 is 14 amino acids. CDR3 in DNA: TGTGCCAGCAGGCTGTACCAGGGTAACTATGGCTACACCTTC. The encoded protein is CASRLYQGNYGYTF.

There are a few counts of this clone. V gene TRBV14 combines with J gene TRBJ2-1, with 7 bases identical to TRBD1. The V gene's germline CDR1 is SGHDN and CDR2 FVKESK. V shed 7 bases and J 5 bases; nucleotides not matched to a gene: 5. The CDR3 loop spans 13 amino acids. The CDR3 here is CASNRGFNNEQFF. CDR3 coding DNA: TGTGCCAGCAACAGGGGCTTCAACAATGAGCAGTTCTTC.

V usage is TRBV5-1 and J usage is TRBJ2-3; possibly TRBD2 for D (5 bases). Looked up from germline, CDR1 is SGHRS and CDR2 is YFSETQ. Trimming left V 4 bases short and J 4 bases short, with 10 bases between. The CDR3 runs 13 residues. CDR3 bases: TGCGCCAGCAGCCGGGGAACCCCAGATACGCAGTATTTT. It specifies CASSRGTPDTQYF.

The chain couples TRBV14 to TRBJ2-7; 7 bases fit TRBD1. Germline CDR1 and CDR2: SGHDN and FVKESK. Trimming cost V 3 bases and J 3 bases; bases outside gene matches: 11. The CDR3 has 16 residues. The CDR3 is CASSHSDRVDSYEQYF. CDR3 DNA sequence: TGTGCCAGCAGCCACTCAGACAGGGTGGATAGCTACGAGCAGTACTTC.

V and J are TRBV5-4 and TRBJ2-3; D is possibly TRBD2 (5 bases). Trimming took 4 bases from V and 8 from J, leaving 20 bases between them. Germline CDR1 is SGHNT and CDR2 is YYREEE (reference sequence). The CDR3 is 15 residues long. The CDR3 region is CASSRQGAEPGTQYF. The CDR3 DNA reads as TGTGCCAGCAGCCGGCAAGGAGCGGAACCGGGTACGCAGTATTTT.

To note about this clone: The junction and the germline gene differ at one end; a read error may be behind it. The V and J genes are TRBV10-3 and TRBJ1-1, with 8 bases fitting TRBD1. CDR3 length equals 14 residues. Germline CDR1 reads ENHRY; CDR2 reads SYGVKD. CDR3 in amino acids: CAISGQGMNAEAFF. CDR3 nucleotide sequence: TGTGCCATCAGTGGACAGGGGATGAACGCTGAAGCTTTCTTT.

The J gene is TRBJ2-6, the V gene TRBV12-5, with D possibly TRBD1 on 6 matching bases. The CDR3 is 18 amino acids. The germline gives CDR1 LGHNT, CDR2 FRNRAP. V lost 7 bases and J 0 bases, leaving 19 bases between the germline ends. The CDR3 spells CASAPAGQSSSGANVLTF. CDR3 in DNA: TGTGCTAGTGCCCCCGCCGGACAGAGCTCCTCTGGGGCCAACGTCCTGACTTTC.

The chain combines TRBV19 with TRBJ2-2; 10 bases map to TRBD2. J gave up 1 base and V 4 bases, and 12 bases lay outside the gene matches. This CDR3 contains 19 residues. The germline V gene has CDR1 LNHDA and CDR2 SQIVND (reference sequence). The CDR3, as DNA: TGTGCCAGTAGTAGAACTCCCACCGGGACTAGCGAGAACACCGGGGAGCTGTTTTTT. Its protein is CASSRTPTGTSENTGELFF.

This chain links TRBV6-5 with TRBJ1-1; D ambiguous. Trimming stripped 2 bases from V and 4 bases from J, with 14 bases between. Germline V gene lookup returns CDR1 MNHEY and CDR2 SVGAGI. The length of the CDR3 is 15 residues. In DNA form, the CDR3 reads TGTGCCAGCAGTTACAATGGAGGGTCTTCCACTGAAGCTTTCTTT. As protein: CASSYNGGSSTEAFF.

The chain carries TRBV9 and TRBJ2-5, with 13 bases fitting TRBD2. The V segment lost 2 bases and the J segment 3 bases; nucleotides outside the gene matches: 1. The CDR3 spans 15 residues. Germline loops: CDR1 SGDLS, CDR2 YYNGEE. This CDR3 reads CASSVGTSGEETQYF. The CDR3 nucleotides are TGTGCCAGCAGCGTGGGGACTAGCGGGGAAGAGACCCAGTACTTC.

The chain recombines TRBV6-5 with TRBJ2-1; D uncertain. Per germline, CDR1 MNHEY and CDR2 SVGAGI. The CDR3 runs 13 residues. Deletions cut 0 bases from V and 6 bases from J, with 6 bases between. CDR3 loop: CASSYSTLNEQFF. CDR3 DNA: TGTGCCAGCAGTTACTCGACACTCAATGAGCAGTTCTTC.

The chain is built from TRBV6-6 and TRBJ1-6; D gene ambiguous. CDR1 MNHNY and CDR2 SVGAGI come from the germline V gene (reference sequence). Trimming left V 6 bases short and J 0 bases short, with 6 bases between. CDR3 length: 14 residues. The CDR3 loop reads CASRGSSYNSPLHF. As DNA, the CDR3 is TGTGCCAGCAGGGGGAGCTCCTATAATTCACCCCTCCACTTT.

This clone was picked up a small number of times. The rearrangement uses TRBV6-6 and TRBJ1-1; the D gene is possibly TRBD1 (6 bases). V was trimmed by 9 bases and J by 4 bases, leaving 21 bases between them. The length of the CDR3 is 15 residues. Germline-derived CDR1 and CDR2 are MNHNY and SVGAGI (reference sequence). CDR3 in amino acids: CASTRDIKSGTEAFF. The CDR3 DNA is TGTGCCAGTACACGGGACATAAAATCGGGCACTGAAGCTTTCTTT.

This sequence joins TRBV7-3 and TRBJ2-1, with 7 bases aligning to TRBD2. The CDR3 consists of 14 residues. Germline V CDR1 and CDR2: SGHTA, FQGTGA. V lost 5 bases to trimming and J lost 6 bases; unmatched junction nucleotides: 7. Here the CDR3 DNA reads TGTGCCAGCAGCCAGGGAGGGCCCATCAATGAGCAGTTCTTC. Its protein is CASSQGGPINEQFF.

The table lists this clone with a count of one. V is TRBV4-2 and J is TRBJ2-7; 7 bases line up with TRBD1. CDR3 size: 15 residues. The junction had 4 bases not matched to a gene; V was cut back by 2 bases and J by 0 bases. The germline V gene has CDR1 LGHNA and CDR2 YNFKEQ. CDR3 sequence: CASSQRDSSSYEQYF. DNA for the CDR3: TGTGCCAGCAGCCAAAGGGACAGTAGCTCCTACGAGCAGTACTTC.

The chain joins TRBV19 to TRBJ2-3; TRBD1 matches at 8 bases. Per the germline V gene, CDR1 is LNHDA and CDR2 is SQIVND (reference sequence). The V gene end was trimmed by 1 base and the J gene end by 0 bases; junction bases not matched to a gene: 3. The CDR3 sequence is 16 residues long. CDR3 in DNA: TGTGCCAGTAGTATAGTAGGACAGGGAAGCACAGATACGCAGTATTTT. Its protein is CASSIVGQGSTDTQYF.

This clone was found once. The chain links TRBV30 to TRBJ2-1, with 9 positions matching TRBD1. J gave up 6 bases and V 2 bases, and 5 bases lay outside the gene matches. The CDR3 is 14 amino acids. The germline V gene has CDR1 GTSNPN and CDR2 SVGIG (reference sequence). Here the CDR3 reads CAWSSGQGSNEQFF. DNA for the CDR3: TGTGCCTGGAGTTCGGGACAGGGCTCCAATGAGCAGTTCTTC.

This clone was observed once. This sequence joins TRBV5-1 and TRBJ2-1, with D perhaps TRBD2 (5 bases). Germline CDR1 and CDR2: SGHRS and YFSETQ. The V gene lost 6 bases and the J gene lost 6 bases, with 19 bases spanning the gap. This CDR3 is 15 amino acids long. The CDR3 DNA reads as TGCGCCAGCACCCCATTGGGCGAAAGCGGCAATGAGCAGTTCTTC. Its translation is CASTPLGESGNEQFF.

V gene TRBV4-3 combines with J gene TRBJ2-3; TRBD2 matches 11 bases. This CDR3 has 18 amino acids. Germline V lookup: CDR1 LGHNA, CDR2 YSLEER. J was trimmed by 2 bases and V by 2 bases; bases with no gene match: 9. The CDR3 DNA is TGCGCCAGCAGCCAAACCGCGGGGGGACTAGCGGCCACAGATACGCAGTATTTT. This gives the protein CASSQTAGGLAATDTQYF.

The chain joins TRBV5-1 to TRBJ2-7, with D maybe TRBD1 (5 bases). The CDR3 spans 15 residues. In germline, CDR1 is SGHRS, CDR2 YFSETQ. Trimming pared 0 bases from V and 2 bases from J, leaving 12 bases between. The CDR3: CASSLGTGQPYEQYF. Written as DNA, the CDR3 is TGCGCCAGCAGCTTGGGAACAGGCCAGCCCTACGAGCAGTACTTC. Supplemented by reference TRBV5-1 and TRBJ2-7, the full variable domain reads KAGVTQTPRYLIKTRGQQVTLSCSPISGHRSVSWYQQTPGQGLQFLFEYFSETQRNKGNFPGRFSGRQFSNSRSEMNVSTLELGDSALYLCASSLGTGQPYEQYFGPGTRLTVT.

V and J are TRBV14 and TRBJ2-7; perhaps TRBD2 as D (5 bases). The V and J ends lost 2 bases and 6 bases respectively, with 17 bases between them. The length of the CDR3 is 15 residues. Germline V CDR1 and CDR2: SGHDN, FVKESK. The CDR3 loop reads CASSQSRIGGSEQYF. The DNA for the CDR3 is TGTGCCAGCAGCCAATCACGGATAGGAGGTAGCGAGCAGTACTTC.

This clone was seen only once. The gene calls are TRBV7-2 and TRBJ2-7; 10 bases line up with TRBD1. The CDR3 consists of 15 residues. With V trimmed by 4 bases and J by 5 bases, 8 bases remained unmatched. Germline CDR1 reads SGHTA; CDR2 reads FQGNSA. CDR3 loop: CASSSDRGSFHEQYF. CDR3 sequence (DNA): TGTGCCAGCAGCTCGGACAGGGGGTCTTTCCACGAGCAGTACTTC.

The chain's CDR3 is CASSPRSEDEQFF. In DNA, the CDR3 is TGTGCCAGCTCACCACGGAGCGAAGATGAGCAGTTCTTC. This sequence joins TRBV18 and TRBJ2-1; D is undetermined. The CDR3 totals 13 residues. Germline-derived CDR1 and CDR2 are KGHSH and LQKENI. The V gene lost 1 base and the J gene lost 8 bases, with 9 bases spanning the gap.

V and J are TRBV30 and TRBJ2-7, with no clear D. CDR3 size: 11 residues. Germline V gives CDR1 GTSNPN, CDR2 SVGIG (reference sequence). Trimming shortened V by 4 bases and J by 2 bases, and 6 bases separated the two germline ends. CDR3 loop: CAWTTAYEQYF. The CDR3 nucleotides read TGTGCCTGGACGACTGCCTACGAGCAGTACTTC.

The chain links TRBV18 to TRBJ1-1; TRBD1 aligns across 8 bases. Losses at the gene ends were 3 bases for V and 0 bases for J; bases not matched to a gene: 9. This CDR3 has 17 amino acids. Germline assignment: CDR1 KGHSH and CDR2 LQKENI. The CDR3, as DNA: TGTGCCAGCTCACCGTCGGGACAGGTGGGCATGAACACTGAAGCTTTCTTT. Its protein is CASSPSGQVGMNTEAFF.